The sequence of this TCR beta chain was determined in a study of blood T cell repertoires in COVID-19. Across the study: Samples representing acute and convalescent COVID-19 were sourced from the United States, Italy and Spain. Nucleic acid was either cDNA or gDNA, and it came from T cells, B-cell-depleted T cells, or PBMCs.

With respect to this clone: A read error may produce the germline difference seen at one junction end. Other DNA sequences of this sample code for an identical CDR3.

Assay used: immunoSEQ multiplex PCR; TCRdb lists only in-frame clones, some missing. This table has 240,000 or so clones, more than 85% appearing once. Two negative PCRs, clearance, or symptom resolution were required of recovered Cohort 3 donors. Germline V gives CDR1 WSHSY, CDR2 SAAADI. The CDR3 consists of 20 residues. The receptor was isolated from a man aged 40-55 years who had recovered from COVID-19. This chain uses TRBV10-2 with TRBJ2-3; TRBD2 agrees at 10 bases. The sample consisted of PBMCs or T cells enriched from blood (not recorded which). CDR3 nucleotides: TGCGCCAGCAGTGAAGATGTAGGGCTAGCGGGAGACTCTAGCACAGATACGCAATATTTT. This gives the protein CASSEDVGLAGDSSTDTQYF.